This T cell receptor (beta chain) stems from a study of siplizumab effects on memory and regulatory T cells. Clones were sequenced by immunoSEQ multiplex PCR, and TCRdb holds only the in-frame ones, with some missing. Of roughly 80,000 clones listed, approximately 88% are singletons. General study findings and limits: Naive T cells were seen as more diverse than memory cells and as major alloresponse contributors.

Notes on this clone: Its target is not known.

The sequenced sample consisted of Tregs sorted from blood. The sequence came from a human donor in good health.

CDR3 bases: TGTGCCAGCGCCCACTGGGCGGGGGGGTACGAGCAGTACTTC. Encoded protein: CASAHWAGGYEQYF. The chain combines TRBV5-6 with TRBJ2-7, with 9 bases identical to TRBD2. The length of the CDR3 is 14 residues. The ends lost 7 bases at V and 4 bases at J; junction bases unmatched: 9. Per germline, CDR1 SGHDT and CDR2 YYEEEE.